The T cell receptor beta chain described here comes from a study of blood T cell repertoires in COVID-19. Study information: Some COVID-19 samples were acute and others convalescent; all came from the United States, Italy and Spain. T cells, B-cell-depleted T cells, or PBMCs supplied cDNA or gDNA.

As processed by the authors: Amplification of reference gene primers provided the estimated nucleated cell counts. Assay used: immunoSEQ multiplex PCR; TCRdb lists only in-frame clones, some missing. For V, J and clone size, that table is used; D and trimming come from the DNA. In the table there are some 150,000 clones, 80% to 90% of which are singletons. The CDR3 spans 14 residues. Germline V CDR1 and CDR2: LGHNA, YNFKEQ. The V and J ends lost 4 bases and 5 bases, in that order; junction bases with no gene match: 2. The TCR was taken from a woman aged 50 to 65 with acute or convalescent COVID-19. The chain is built from TRBV4-2 and TRBJ1-6; 7 nucleotides match TRBD1. Sequenced sample: peripheral blood. DNA of the CDR3: TGTGCCAGCAGCCCTGGGACAGATAATTCACCCCTCCACTTT. Its protein is CASSPGTDNSPLHF.